Listed here are 13 T cell receptor beta chains from one sample, sequenced in a study of graft-versus-host responses after intestinal transplantation. Antigen specificity for these receptors is unknown. TCRdb's table, derived via immunoSEQ multiplex PCR, lists solely in-frame clones and lacks some. The repertoire includes approximately 68,000 clones, almost 90% of them detected once, and 4% to 5% sits in the top ten. Specimen: unstimulated CD8+ T cells sorted from spleen or lymph node cells, collected before transplant. These receptors originate from a human donor who was the organ donor for an intestinal transplant.

The sample holds one count of this clone. The V gene is TRBV2, the J gene TRBJ2-6; D call uncertain. V shed 2 bases and J shed 0 bases, with 11 bases lying between them. The CDR3 runs 17 residues. Looked up from germline, CDR1 is SNHLY and CDR2 is FYNNEI. The CDR3 protein is CASSEISVRSGANVLTF. The DNA of the CDR3 is TGTGCCAGCAGTGAAATTTCGGTCCGCTCTGGGGCCAACGTCCTGACTTTC.

This sequence joins TRBV27 and TRBJ1-2, with 11 bases matching TRBD1. The junction had 4 bases not matched to a gene; V was cut back by 10 bases and J by 6 bases. Germline V gene data show CDR1 as MNHEY and CDR2 as SMNVEV (reference sequence). The CDR3 contains 12 residues. The CDR3 nucleotides read TGTGCCACCGGGACAGGGGGACATGGCTACACCTTC. It codes for CATGTGGHGYTF.

V usage is TRBV27 and J usage is TRBJ2-1; D possibly corresponds to TRBD1 (7 bases). V lost 5 bases and J lost 6, with 11 bases in between. Germline CDR1 and CDR2: MNHEY and SMNVEV (reference sequence). The CDR3 totals 13 residues. This CDR3 is CASSAGGLNEQFF. The CDR3 bases are TGTGCCAGCAGTGCAGGGGGACTCAATGAGCAGTTCTTC.

This clone turned up a few times. The CDR3 spells CASSATRTGLSYEQYV. CDR3 coding DNA: TGTGCCAGCAGTGCTACCCGGACAGGGCTCTCCTACGAGCAGTACGTC. V and J are TRBV6-1 and TRBJ2-7, with TRBD1 identical over 8 bases. The CDR3 is 16 amino acids. Unmatched junction bases numbered 8, after V lost 4 bases and J lost 0 bases. CDR1 MNHNS and CDR2 SASEGT come from the germline V gene.

This clone was counted a single time. J is TRBJ2-3 and V is TRBV2; TRBD2 aligns across 11 bases. Per the germline V gene, CDR1 is SNHLY and CDR2 is FYNNEI. Germline trimming cut 10 bases from V and 4 bases from J; bases unmatched to any gene: 7. The CDR3 is 14 amino acids. CDR3 residues: CATRLAGFADTQYF. CDR3 nucleotides: TGTGCCACCCGACTAGCGGGGTTTGCAGATACGCAGTATTTT. Complete variable domain (other parts from reference TRBV2 and TRBJ2-3): EPEVTQTPSHQVTQMGQEVILRCVPISNHLYFYWYRQILGQKVEFLVSFYNNEISEKSEIFDDQFSVERPDGSNFTLKIRSTKLEDSAMYFCATRLAGFADTQYFGPGTRLTVL.

This sequence joins TRBV11-1 and TRBJ1-6, with 7 bases fitting TRBD1. The V segment lost 8 bases and the J segment 9 bases; nucleotides outside the gene matches: 10. CDR3 length equals 14 residues. The germline V gene encodes CDR1 SGHAT and CDR2 FQDESV (reference sequence). CDR3 loop: CASHQGVKSSPLHF. CDR3 bases: TGTGCCAGCCACCAGGGGGTGAAATCTTCACCCCTCCACTTT.

This chain connects TRBV5-1 to TRBJ1-6; 8 nucleotides match TRBD1. This CDR3 region has 12 residues. In germline, CDR1 is SGHRS, CDR2 YFSETQ. V shed 4 bases, J shed 9 bases, and the junction held 0 bases outside the gene matches. CDR3 DNA sequence: TGCGCCAGCAGCACAGGGGGTTCACCCCTCCACTTT. Its translation: CASSTGGSPLHF.

This rearrangement joins TRBV25-1 to TRBJ2-2; TRBD1 aligns across 9 bases. CDR1 and CDR2 from the germline V gene are MGHDK and SYGVNS. This CDR3 comprises 15 residues. The V segment lost 5 bases and the J segment 4 bases; nucleotides outside the gene matches: 5. DNA for the CDR3: TGTGCCAGCAGTACCGGGACAGGGCCCACCGGGGAGCTGTTTTTT. Translated, it gives CASSTGTGPTGELFF.

This rearrangement joins TRBV4-1 to TRBJ1-5; 7 bases line up with TRBD1. J lost 3 bases, V lost 0 bases, and 5 bases had no gene match. CDR1 is MGHRA, CDR2 YSYEKL, per germline. The CDR3 is 16 residues long. The CDR3 DNA sequence: TGCGCCAGCAGCCAAGATGAGGGGACAGACAATCAGCCCCAGCATTTT. Translating it yields CASSQDEGTDNQPQHF.

J is TRBJ2-4 and V is TRBV7-6; perhaps TRBD1 as D (6 bases). The V end was cut by 5 bases, the J end by 2 bases, with 7 bases between. The germline gives CDR1 SGHVS, CDR2 FNYEAQ. CDR3 length: 13 amino acids. CDR3 loop: CASSRGTKNIQYF. CDR3 sequence (DNA): TGTGCCAGCAGCAGGGGGACCAAAAACATTCAGTACTTC.

This chain links TRBV6-5 with TRBJ2-5; 11 bases are shared with TRBD2. Germline CDR1 and CDR2: MNHEY and SVGAGI. This CDR3 is built from 14 residues. Unmatched junction bases numbered 3, after V lost 6 bases and J lost 3 bases. CDR3 DNA sequence: TGTGCCAGCAGACCACTAGCGGGGGAAGAGACCCAGTACTTC. It yields the protein CASRPLAGEETQYF.

The rearrangement uses TRBV29-1 and TRBJ2-1, with D perhaps TRBD2 (6 bases). The CDR3 length is 17 residues. Germline V lookup: CDR1 SQVTM, CDR2 ANQGSEA. Trimming stripped 8 bases from V and 3 bases from J, with 26 bases between. Written as DNA, the CDR3 is TGCAGCTCGAACGGCGGGACCGGCCCGACTAACTACAATGAGCAGTTCTTC. It encodes CSSNGGTGPTNYNEQFF.

CDR3 loop: CASSQVAQGANYGYTF. CDR3 DNA sequence: TGCGCCAGCAGCCAAGTTGCGCAGGGGGCTAACTATGGCTACACCTTC. This chain links TRBV4-1 with TRBJ1-2; 7 bases fit TRBD1. Per germline, CDR1 MGHRA and CDR2 YSYEKL. The V segment lost 1 base and the J segment 0 bases; nucleotides outside the gene matches: 5. This CDR3 is built from 16 residues.